This T cell receptor beta chain derives from a study of blood T cell repertoires in COVID-19. For the study at large: Whether acute or convalescent, the COVID-19 samples came from the United States, Italy and Spain.

In the authors' workflow: By means of reference gene primer amplification, nucleated cell counts were estimated. The assay was immunoSEQ multiplex PCR, and TCRdb's table has in-frame clones only and misses some. V and J calls and clone size follow that table, whereas D and trimming were derived from the DNA. The sample has around 250,000 clones, over 75% seen once. Germline CDR1 LNHDA, CDR2 SQIVND (reference sequence). The CDR3 spans 15 residues. V gave up 3 bases and J gave up 2 bases, with 13 bases separating them. Adults between roughly 18 and 95 years of age took part from 20 to 25 US areas. In assigning cohorts, the study relied on participant-reported clinical history.

This chain links TRBV19 with TRBJ2-5, with a possible D match to TRBD2 (6 bases). Sequenced sample: PBMCs or T cells enriched from blood (not recorded which). The sequence was collected from a man aged 18 to 35 who had recovered from COVID-19. The CDR3 loop is CASSIWRDGQETQYF. The CDR3 coding sequence is TGTGCCAGTAGTATTTGGAGGGACGGACAAGAGACCCAGTACTTC.